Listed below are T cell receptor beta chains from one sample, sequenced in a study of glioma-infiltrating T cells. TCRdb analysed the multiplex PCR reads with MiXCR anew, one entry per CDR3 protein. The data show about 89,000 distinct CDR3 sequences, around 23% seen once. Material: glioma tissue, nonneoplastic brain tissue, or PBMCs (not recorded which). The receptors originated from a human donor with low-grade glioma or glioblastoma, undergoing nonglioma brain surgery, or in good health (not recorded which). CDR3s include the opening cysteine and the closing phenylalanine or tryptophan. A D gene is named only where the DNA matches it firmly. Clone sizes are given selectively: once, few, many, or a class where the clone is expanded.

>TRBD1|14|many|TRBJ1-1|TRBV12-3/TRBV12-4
CASTRRGANTEAFF
TGTGCCAGCACGCGCAGGGGGGCGAACACTGAAGCTTTCTTT
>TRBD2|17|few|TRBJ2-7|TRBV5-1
CASSLTSLAGGTYEQYF
TGCGCCAGCAGCCTGACCTCCCTAGCGGGAGGGACCTACGAGCAGTACTTC
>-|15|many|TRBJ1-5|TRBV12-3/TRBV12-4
CASSLGFPSNQPQHF
TGTGCCAGCAGTTTAGGGTTCCCAAGCAATCAGCCCCAGCATTTT
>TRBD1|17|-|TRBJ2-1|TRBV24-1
CATSDSTDRGTYNEQFF
TGTGCCACCAGTGATTCCACGGACAGGGGGACCTACAATGAGCAGTTCTTC
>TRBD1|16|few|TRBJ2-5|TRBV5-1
CASSRTGTGIQETQYF
TGCGCCAGCAGCAGAACCGGGACAGGCATCCAAGAGACCCAGTACTTC
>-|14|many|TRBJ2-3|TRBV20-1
CSARETSAPDTQYF
TGCAGTGCCAGAGAGACGAGCGCCCCAGATACGCAGTATTTT
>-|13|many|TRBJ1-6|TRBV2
CASSEIGVSPLHF
TGTGCCAGCAGTGAAATCGGGGTTTCACCCCTCCACTTT
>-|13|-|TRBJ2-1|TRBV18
CASSLRDSPTGFF
TGTGCCAGCTCTCTCCGGGACTCCCCAACAGGGTTCTTC
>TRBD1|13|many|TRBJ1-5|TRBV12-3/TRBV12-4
CASSRQGYQPQHF
TGTGCCAGCAGTCGACAGGGTTATCAGCCCCAGCATTTT
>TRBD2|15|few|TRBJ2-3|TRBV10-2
CASSEQGSGGFTQYF
TGCGCCAGCAGTGAGCAGGGTAGCGGGGGGTTCACGCAGTATTTT
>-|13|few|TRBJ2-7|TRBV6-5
CASSPGTAYEQYF
TGTGCCAGCAGTCCCGGGACTGCCTACGAGCAGTACTTC
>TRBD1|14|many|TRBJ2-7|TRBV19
CASSSRDRVYEQYF
TGTGCCAGTAGTTCGCGGGACAGGGTATACGAGCAGTACTTC
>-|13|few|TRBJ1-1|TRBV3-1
CASSPLRTTEAFF
TGTGCCAGCAGTCCTCTCAGGACCACTGAAGCTTTCTTT